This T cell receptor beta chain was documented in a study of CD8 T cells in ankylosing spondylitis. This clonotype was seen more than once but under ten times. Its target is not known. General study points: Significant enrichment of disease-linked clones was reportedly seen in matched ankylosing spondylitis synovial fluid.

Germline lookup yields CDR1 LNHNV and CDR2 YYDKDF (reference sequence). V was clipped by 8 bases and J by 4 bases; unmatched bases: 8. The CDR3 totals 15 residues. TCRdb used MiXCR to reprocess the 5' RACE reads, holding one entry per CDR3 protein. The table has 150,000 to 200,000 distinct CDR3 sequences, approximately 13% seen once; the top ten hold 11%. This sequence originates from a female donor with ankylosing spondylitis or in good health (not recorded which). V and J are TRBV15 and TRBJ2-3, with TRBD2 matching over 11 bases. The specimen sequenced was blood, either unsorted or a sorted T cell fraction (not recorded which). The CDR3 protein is CATGTSGRSPDTQYF. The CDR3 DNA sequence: TGTGCCACCGGCACTAGCGGGAGAAGCCCAGATACGCAGTATTTT.